The next 20 T cell receptor beta chains were all read from a single sample in a study of blood T cell dynamics during melanoma immunotherapy (TCRdb year 2020). Per the publication, the time point label means: pre-treatment baseline. Libraries came from the immunoSEQ multiplex PCR assay. Sourced from immuneACCESS, this table was stored by TCRdb with only in-frame sequences that have V and J called. A share of the clones is absent; for the studies checked, an unresolved V gene accounts for under half, and the remainder has no known explanation. Counted in this sample were some 11,000 clones; around 78% of them appeared once. Of the sample, about a fifth falls within the top ten clones. The specimen was blood, collected from a patient treated with checkpoint blockade. The origin of the receptors is a human donor with melanoma.

CDR3 nucleotide sequence: TGTGCCAGCAGCCCTCAACAGGGAATTATAATTGGCTACACCTTC. Translation: CASSPQQGIIIGYTF. This chain links TRBV5-8 with TRBJ1-2, with D possibly TRBD1 on 6 matching bases. The CDR3 has 15 amino acids. The V end lost 4 bases, the J end lost 7 bases, and 20 bases lay between the germline ends. Germline CDR1 and CDR2: SGHTS and YDEGEE.

The rearrangement uses TRBV29-1 and TRBJ2-1, with 10 bases fitting TRBD2. Germline CDR1 SQVTM, CDR2 ANQGSEA. The CDR3 spans 18 residues. Trimming cost V 2 bases and J 0 bases; bases outside gene matches: 10. The CDR3 sequence: CSVEWASGSRSSYNEQFF. CDR3 sequence (DNA): TGCAGCGTTGAATGGGCTAGCGGGAGCCGAAGCTCCTACAATGAGCAGTTCTTC.

This clone was counted once. The rearrangement links TRBV28 to TRBJ1-5; the match to TRBD1 covers 7 bases. The V gene's germline CDR1 is MDHEN and CDR2 SYDVKM. With 6 bases clipped from V and 2 bases from J, the junction kept 10 bases outside the gene matches. The CDR3 has 16 amino acids. Written as DNA, the CDR3 is TGTGCCAGCAGGAGGGGGCGATCCCTCCGCAATCAGCCCCAGCATTTT. This translates into CASRRGRSLRNQPQHF.

A few counts support this clone. The CDR3 DNA reads TGCGCCAGCAGTGTGGGACTTAACTATGGCTACACCTTC. This gives the protein CASSVGLNYGYTF. The V gene is TRBV10-1, the J gene TRBJ1-2; D may be TRBD1 (5 bases). This CDR3 contains 13 residues. Per the germline V gene, CDR1 is WNHNN and CDR2 is SYGVQD (reference sequence). The V end lost 4 bases, the J end lost 1 base, and 7 bases lay between the germline ends.

This chain uses TRBV7-9 with TRBJ2-7; 7 bases align to TRBD1. The germline V gene has CDR1 SEHNR and CDR2 FQNEAQ (reference sequence). CDR3 size: 12 residues. V shed 5 bases and J 7 bases; nucleotides not matched to a gene: 5. The CDR3 loop reads CASSQTGREQYF. The CDR3, as DNA: TGTGCCAGCAGCCAGACAGGGCGGGAGCAGTACTTC. Supplemented by reference TRBV7-9 and TRBJ2-7, the full variable domain reads DTGVSQNPRHKITKRGQNVTFRCDPISEHNRLYWYRQTLGQGPEFLTYFQNEAQLEKSRLLSDRFSAERPKGSFSTLEIQRTEQGDSAMYLCASSQTGREQYFGPGTRLTVT.

The rearrangement joins TRBV5-6 to TRBJ1-4; D not resolved. Trimming removed 0 bases at V and 1 base at J, with 10 bases between. This CDR3 contains 16 residues. CDR1 is SGHDT and CDR2 is YYEEEE in the germline V gene. CDR3 sequence (DNA): TGTGCCAGCAGCTTGGGTGGACCATTAACTAATGAAAAACTGTTTTTT. Its protein is CASSLGGPLTNEKLFF.

The chain couples TRBV28 to TRBJ1-2; perhaps TRBD1 as D (5 bases). V was cut by 6 bases and J by 0 bases, with 14 bases left in between. Per the germline V gene, CDR1 is MDHEN and CDR2 is SYDVKM. There are 15 residues in the CDR3. DNA for the CDR3: TGTGCCAGCAGCACTCAGACAGCGACTAACTATGGCTACACCTTC. Its protein is CASSTQTATNYGYTF.

The rearrangement uses TRBV5-6 and TRBJ2-1; 10 nucleotides line up with TRBD2. CDR1 and CDR2 (germline): SGHDT, YYEEEE. The CDR3 sequence is 15 residues long. V was clipped by 5 bases and J by 3 bases; unmatched bases: 5. The CDR3 DNA reads as TGTGCCAGCAGGCCCGGGACTAGCGACTACAATGAGCAGTTCTTC. Encoded protein: CASRPGTSDYNEQFF. Drawing the rest from reference TRBV5-6 and TRBJ2-1, the complete variable domain is DAGVTQSPTHLIKTRGQQVTLRCSPKSGHDTVSWYQQALGQGPQFIFQYYEEEERQRGNFPDRFSGHQFPNYSSELNVNALLLGDSALYLCASRPGTSDYNEQFFGPGTRLTVL.

In its sample, this clone was seen a few times. The chain is built from TRBV27 and TRBJ1-2, with TRBD1 as a possible D gene (5 bases). V shed 5 bases and J shed 4 bases, with 11 bases lying between them. The CDR3 extends over 13 amino acids. CDR1 MNHEY and CDR2 SMNVEV come from the germline V gene (reference sequence). CDR3 in DNA: TGTGCCAGCAGTCCCCGGGGGGGCTATGGCTACACCTTC. It specifies CASSPRGGYGYTF.

This sequence joins TRBV5-4 and TRBJ1-2, with D possibly matching TRBD1 (5 bases). The CDR3 contains 12 residues. The V end was cut by 2 bases, the J end by 7 bases, with 9 bases between. The germline CDR1 and CDR2 sequences are SGHNT and YYREEE (reference sequence). CDR3 DNA: TGTGCCAGCAGCTTTAGTGGGGCTGGCTACACCTTC. This gives the protein CASSFSGAGYTF.

The chain is built from TRBV19 and TRBJ1-4, with TRBD1 identical over 7 bases. Looked up from germline, CDR1 is LNHDA and CDR2 is SQIVND (reference sequence). CDR3 length: 13 residues. V lost 6 bases to trimming and J lost 10 bases; unmatched junction nucleotides: 8. For the CDR3, the DNA is TGTGCCAGTAGCCCCCCCGACAGGGTAAAACTGTTTTTT. Protein: CASSPPDRVKLFF. The full variable domain, its missing parts supplied by reference TRBV19 and TRBJ1-4, is DGGITQSPKYLFRKEGQNVTLSCEQNLNHDAMYWYRQDPGQGLRLIYYSQIVNDFQKGDIAEGYSVSREKKESFPLTVTSAQKNPTAFYLCASSPPDRVKLFFGSGTQLSVL.

This chain links TRBV6-4 with TRBJ2-2; perhaps TRBD1 as D (5 bases). V lost 3 bases, J lost 0 bases, and 11 bases lay in between. The CDR3 spans 16 residues. Per the germline V gene, CDR1 is MRHNA and CDR2 is SNTAGT. CDR3 sequence (DNA): TGTGCCAGCAGTGAGTACAGGAGCCCGAACACCGGGGAGCTGTTTTTT. Residues: CASSEYRSPNTGELFF.

The chain employs TRBV19 and TRBJ1-1; 9 bases map to TRBD1. The CDR3 length is 15 residues. V gave up 5 bases and J gave up 2 bases; unmatched junction bases: 6. Per the germline V gene, CDR1 is LNHDA and CDR2 is SQIVND (reference sequence). The CDR3 DNA reads TGTGCCAGTAGTTTACAGGGGGCCTCAAACACTGAAGCTTTCTTT. It translates to CASSLQGASNTEAFF. The whole variable domain, filled in from reference TRBV19 and TRBJ1-1, reads DGGITQSPKYLFRKEGQNVTLSCEQNLNHDAMYWYRQDPGQGLRLIYYSQIVNDFQKGDIAEGYSVSREKKESFPLTVTSAQKNPTAFYLCASSLQGASNTEAFFGQGTRLTVV.

V usage is TRBV27 and J usage is TRBJ2-5; no clear D. The V gene lost 0 bases and the J gene lost 5 bases, with 10 bases spanning the gap. The V gene's germline CDR1 is MNHEY and CDR2 SMNVEV (reference sequence). The CDR3 is 14 residues long. In DNA, the CDR3 is TGTGCCAGCAGTTTATCTAAAAATTTCGAGACCCAGTACTTC. As protein: CASSLSKNFETQYF.

The chain joins TRBV5-1 to TRBJ2-7; D is possibly TRBD1 (6 bases). The germline CDR1 and CDR2 sequences are SGHRS and YFSETQ. The CDR3 runs to 16 residues. V lost 5 bases, J lost 6 bases, and 24 bases lay in between. The CDR3, as DNA: TGCGCCAGCAGGCCAACACCGGGACACTCTAGGGCCGAGCAGTACTTC. Its translation: CASRPTPGHSRAEQYF.

This rearrangement joins TRBV19 to TRBJ1-1, with D perhaps matching TRBD1 (5 bases). Per germline, CDR1 LNHDA and CDR2 SQIVND (reference sequence). V was trimmed by 4 bases and J by 0 bases, leaving 15 bases between them. The CDR3 is 16 amino acids. Here the CDR3 reads CASSRYTGGVNTEAFF. The CDR3 nucleotides read TGTGCCAGTAGTAGGTACACAGGAGGCGTGAACACTGAAGCTTTCTTT.

The chain recombines TRBV10-2 with TRBJ1-1; D might be TRBD1 (5 bases). Germline CDR1 is WSHSY and CDR2 is SAAADI. The CDR3 extends over 13 amino acids. Deletions cut 6 bases from V and 0 bases from J, with 8 bases between. CDR3 residues: CASRLGVNTEAFF. The DNA for the CDR3 is TGCGCCAGCAGGTTGGGGGTGAACACTGAAGCTTTCTTT.

This clone showed up just once. The chain carries TRBV5-1 and TRBJ2-1, with 8 bases that match TRBD1. After removal of 2 bases from V and 5 bases from J, the junction contained 3 bases not matched to a gene. Germline V gene data show CDR1 as SGHRS and CDR2 as YFSETQ. This CDR3 spans 14 amino acids. The CDR3 DNA sequence: TGCGCCAGCAGCTTCCAGGGGGCAAACAATGAGCAGTTCTTC. Translating gives CASSFQGANNEQFF. The whole variable domain, filled in from reference TRBV5-1 and TRBJ2-1, reads KAGVTQTPRYLIKTRGQQVTLSCSPISGHRSVSWYQQTPGQGLQFLFEYFSETQRNKGNFPGRFSGRQFSNSRSEMNVSTLELGDSALYLCASSFQGANNEQFFGPGTRLTVL.

Comments on this clone: In the same sample, other DNA sequences code for this CDR3. The V and J genes are TRBV7-9 and TRBJ2-7; D possibly corresponds to TRBD2 (5 bases). The germline CDR1 and CDR2 sequences are SEHNR and FQNEAQ (reference sequence). The CDR3 length is 14 residues. V was pared by 1 base and J by 3 bases, with 10 bases between. The CDR3: CASSLGGSGYEQYV. In DNA form, the CDR3 reads TGTGCCAGCAGCTTAGGTGGCAGCGGCTACGAGCAGTACGTC.

This clone occurred once. CDR3 residues: CASSPFSNRPGELFF. The CDR3 nucleotides read TGTGCCAGCAGCCCATTTAGCAATAGGCCGGGGGAGCTGTTTTTT. The chain recombines TRBV7-2 with TRBJ2-2; no clear D gene. V was cut by 5 bases and J by 8 bases, with 18 bases left in between. The CDR3 length is 15 residues. Germline V gene data show CDR1 as SGHTA and CDR2 as FQGNSA. Variable domain in full (rest from reference TRBV7-2 and TRBJ2-2): GAGVSQSPSNKVTEKGKDVELRCDPISGHTALYWYRQSLGQGLEFLIYFQGNSAPDKSGLPSDRFSAERTGGSVSTLTIQRTQQEDSAVYLCASSPFSNRPGELFFGEGSRLTVL.